These 30 T cell receptor beta chains share one sample of origin, sequenced in a study of OX40 agonist ivuxolimab in advanced cancers. Here immunoSEQ multiplex PCR was the method, and the copy in TCRdb shows in-frame clones only, minus some. The data hold 35,000 to 45,000 clones, with roughly 90% observed a single time. The sequencing here drew on CD4+ or CD8+ T cells sorted from blood, taken in a trial of the OX40 agonist ivuxolimab. These receptors came from an adult with an advanced solid tumor such as melanoma, head and neck, liver or kidney cancer.

This chain connects TRBV9 to TRBJ2-7; 10 positions agree with TRBD2. Germline CDR1 and CDR2: SGDLS and YYNGEE. The CDR3 extends over 15 amino acids. V dropped 4 bases and J dropped 5; count of bases not matched to a gene: 9. The CDR3 DNA reads TGTGCCAGCAGCTACAGTAGCGGGAGGCCCCACGAGCAGTACTTC. Encoded protein: CASSYSSGRPHEQYF.

The chain recombines TRBV7-9 with TRBJ2-7; D assignment may be TRBD1 or TRBD2 (6 bases each). Germline CDR1 and CDR2: SEHNR and FQNEAQ (reference sequence). Trimming shortened V by 6 bases and J by 0 bases, and 15 bases separated the two germline ends. CDR3 length: 15 amino acids. CDR3 in amino acids: CASSPGSGASYEQYF. In nucleotides, the CDR3 is TGTGCCAGCAGTCCGGGGTCGGGGGCCTCCTACGAGCAGTACTTC.

CDR3 coding DNA: TGCGCCAGCAGCCAAGATATGGGGAGCACTGAAGCTTTCTTT. Residues: CASSQDMGSTEAFF. The V and J genes are TRBV4-3 and TRBJ1-1; D call uncertain. The CDR3 covers 14 residues. Trimming removed 0 bases at V and 4 bases at J, with 9 bases between. Germline V gene data show CDR1 as LGHNA and CDR2 as YSLEER.

The CDR3 nucleotides read TGTGCCAGCAGTGAATTGGCGGCAGTTTATAATGAAAAACTGTTTTTT. Its protein is CASSELAAVYNEKLFF. V gene TRBV6-1 combines with J gene TRBJ1-4; D call uncertain. Germline loops: CDR1 MNHNS, CDR2 SASEGT. The germline V and J ends were trimmed by 2 bases and 4 bases, with 14 bases remaining between them. The CDR3 contains 16 residues.

This clone was seen just once. The J gene is TRBJ2-7, the V gene TRBV20-1; no firm D call. This CDR3 region has 11 residues. Trimming left V 5 bases short and J 2 bases short, with 7 bases between. Germline lookup yields CDR1 DFQATT and CDR2 SNEGSKA (reference sequence). CDR3 sequence reads: CSAGEAYEQYF. In DNA form, the CDR3 reads TGCAGTGCTGGTGAGGCCTACGAGCAGTACTTC.

The V call is TRBV19, the J call TRBJ2-1; 8 bases align to TRBD2. CDR3 length: 15 amino acids. Germline V gene sequence: CDR1 LNHDA, CDR2 SQIVND (reference sequence). The ends lost 7 bases at V and 9 bases at J; junction bases unmatched: 14. This CDR3 reads CASTNQTGGSTEQFF. The CDR3 nucleotides are TGTGCCAGTACTAATCAGACGGGGGGGAGTACTGAGCAGTTCTTC.

V usage is TRBV13 and J usage is TRBJ2-5; 14 nucleotides line up with TRBD2. This CDR3 comprises 17 residues. Germline V CDR1 and CDR2: PRHDT, FYEKMQ (reference sequence). V lost 5 bases and J lost 5; bases outside the gene matches: 10. The chain's CDR3 is CASSLRTSGRLVETQYF. In nucleotides, the CDR3 is TGTGCCAGCAGCCTCCGGACTAGCGGGAGGTTGGTGGAGACCCAGTACTTC. The entire variable domain, with the rest obtained from reference TRBV13 and TRBJ2-5, is as follows: AAGVIQSPRHLIKEKRETATLKCYPIPRHDTVYWYQQGPGQDPQFLISFYEKMQSDKGSIPDRFSAQQFSDYHSELNMSSLELGDSALYFCASSLRTSGRLVETQYFGPGTRLLVL.

The V and J genes are TRBV6-1 and TRBJ1-5; unclear D gene. CDR3 length equals 15 residues. CDR1 is MNHNS, CDR2 SASEGT, per germline. Trimming shortened V by 4 bases and J by 2 bases, and 12 bases separated the two germline ends. CDR3 bases: TGTGCCAGCAGTGCGGCCGGCGGCGGCAATCAGCCCCAGCATTTT. It specifies CASSAAGGGNQPQHF.

The chain recombines TRBV2 with TRBJ2-7; D remains unclear. Germline V lookup: CDR1 SNHLY, CDR2 FYNNEI. V was clipped by 4 bases and J by 1 base, with 11 bases between them. The CDR3 is 14 amino acids. The CDR3 here is CASSVGLGSYEQYF. As DNA, the CDR3 is TGTGCCAGCAGTGTCGGGTTGGGGTCCTACGAGCAGTACTTC. The full variable domain, with the rest looked up from reference TRBV2 and TRBJ2-7, is EPEVTQTPSHQVTQMGQEVILRCVPISNHLYFYWYRQILGQKVEFLVSFYNNEISEKSEIFDDQFSVERPDGSNFTLKIRSTKLEDSAMYFCASSVGLGSYEQYFGPGTRLTVT.

This clone was detected once. V gene TRBV19 combines with J gene TRBJ2-1; 8 bases map to TRBD2. CDR3 length: 16 amino acids. Unmatched junction bases numbered 5, after V lost 1 base and J lost 3 bases. The germline gives CDR1 LNHDA, CDR2 SQIVND (reference sequence). The CDR3 loop reads CASSIVGGLGYNEQFF. As DNA, the CDR3 is TGTGCCAGTAGTATAGTGGGGGGACTAGGCTACAATGAGCAGTTCTTC.

This sequence joins TRBV2 and TRBJ1-2; D not resolved. This CDR3 has 13 residues. The V and J ends lost 2 bases and 1 base respectively, with 5 bases between them. Germline loops: CDR1 SNHLY, CDR2 FYNNEI. This CDR3 is CASSETDNYGYTF. CDR3 DNA sequence: TGTGCCAGCAGTGAAACAGATAACTATGGCTACACCTTC.

V is TRBV7-6 and J is TRBJ2-3, with D possibly being TRBD2 (6 bases). V lost 8 bases and J 2 bases, leaving 14 bases between the germline ends. The CDR3 length is 14 residues. CDR1 is SGHVS, CDR2 FNYEAQ, per germline. CDR3 protein: CASCSGPSTDTQYF. For the CDR3, the DNA is TGTGCCAGCTGTAGCGGTCCCTCCACAGATACGCAGTATTTT.

The chain uses TRBV5-1 and TRBJ2-7; possible D gene TRBD1, 8 bases. Trimming left V 4 bases short and J 4 bases short, with 30 bases between. Germline V CDR1 and CDR2: SGHRS, YFSETQ. This CDR3 spans 19 amino acids. The DNA for the CDR3 is TGCGCCAGCAGCGCGTGGGGGGGAACACCGGACAGGGCCGGGTACGAGCAGTACTTC. Translated, it gives CASSAWGGTPDRAGYEQYF.

This clone appeared once. V is TRBV7-9 and J is TRBJ2-1, with no clear D. CDR3 size: 10 residues. Germline assignment: CDR1 SEHNR and CDR2 FQNEAQ (reference sequence). V was trimmed by 7 bases and J by 2 bases, leaving 0 bases between them. CDR3 protein: CASTYNEQFF. The CDR3 DNA reads TGTGCCAGCACCTACAATGAGCAGTTCTTC.

In its sample, this clone was seen once. J is TRBJ1-4 and V is TRBV4-1; D may be TRBD1 (5 bases). V lost 1 base, J lost 7 bases, and 10 bases lay in between. Germline CDR1 MGHRA, CDR2 YSYEKL. The CDR3 extends over 14 amino acids. The CDR3 DNA follows: TGCGCCAGCAGCCAAGTATCTCAGGGTGAAAAACTGTTTTTT. Its protein is CASSQVSQGEKLFF.

The gene calls are TRBV4-3 and TRBJ2-2, with TRBD1 as a possible D gene (6 bases). Germline CDR1 is LGHNA and CDR2 is YSLEER. V lost 3 bases and J lost 4, with 9 bases in between. This CDR3 comprises 14 residues. CDR3 sequence: CASSQGASTGELFF. In DNA, the CDR3 is TGCGCCAGCAGCCAGGGGGCGAGCACCGGGGAGCTGTTTTTT.

The V and J genes are TRBV5-1 and TRBJ2-3; 7 nucleotides agree with TRBD2. Losses at the gene ends were 3 bases for V and 0 bases for J; bases not matched to a gene: 1. Germline V lookup: CDR1 SGHRS, CDR2 YFSETQ. CDR3 length: 14 residues. The CDR3 coding sequence is TGCGCCAGCAGCTGGGAGGGGAGCACAGATACGCAGTATTTT. Translating gives CASSWEGSTDTQYF. Combining the CDR3 with reference TRBV5-1 and TRBJ2-3 gives the whole variable domain KAGVTQTPRYLIKTRGQQVTLSCSPISGHRSVSWYQQTPGQGLQFLFEYFSETQRNKGNFPGRFSGRQFSNSRSEMNVSTLELGDSALYLCASSWEGSTDTQYFGPGTRLTVL.

The chain links TRBV4-1 to TRBJ1-1, with D hard to call. Between the trimmed V and J ends, which lost 2 bases and 0 bases, there was a span of 10 bases. The germline CDR1 and CDR2 sequences are MGHRA and YSYEKL. The CDR3 is 15 amino acids. The CDR3 DNA reads as TGCGCCAGCAGCCAACCCAACACTTTGAACACTGAAGCTTTCTTT. Amino acids: CASSQPNTLNTEAFF.

The chain couples TRBV9 to TRBJ1-3; unclear D gene. Germline loops: CDR1 SGDLS, CDR2 YYNGEE. The CDR3 covers 15 residues. Trimming pared 0 bases from V and 1 base from J, leaving 8 bases between. The CDR3 protein is CASSVDLGSGNTIYF. The CDR3 coding sequence is TGTGCCAGCAGCGTAGATTTGGGTTCTGGAAACACCATATATTTT.

The CDR3 reads CASSLRGGRGDNQPQHF. Written as DNA, the CDR3 is TGTGCCAGCAGCCTCCGGGGGGGCAGAGGGGATAATCAGCCCCAGCATTTT. V usage is TRBV11-2 and J usage is TRBJ1-5; tentatively, D is TRBD1 (6 bases). Germline-derived CDR1 and CDR2 are SGHAT and FQNNGV. Trimming pared 5 bases from V and 4 bases from J, leaving 21 bases between. This CDR3 has 17 residues.

V and J are TRBV27 and TRBJ2-3; the match to TRBD1 covers 7 bases. Germline CDR1 is MNHEY and CDR2 is SMNVEV (reference sequence). The J segment lost 2 bases and the V segment lost 6 bases, leaving 5 bases of the junction unmatched. This CDR3 contains 14 residues. Here the CDR3 DNA reads TGTGCCAGCAGCATACAGGGGTTCACAGATACGCAGTATTTT. Translation gives CASSIQGFTDTQYF.

This chain uses TRBV19 with TRBJ1-2; 9 positions agree with TRBD1. J was trimmed by 3 bases and V by 4 bases; bases with no gene match: 6. Germline V CDR1 and CDR2: LNHDA, SQIVND (reference sequence). The CDR3 totals 15 residues. The CDR3 DNA follows: TGTGCCAGTAGTAAGGGACAGGGCCGTCACTATGGCTACACCTTC. Protein sequence: CASSKGQGRHYGYTF.

The gene calls are TRBV5-4 and TRBJ1-2; 7 positions agree with TRBD1. After removal of 4 bases from V and 2 bases from J, the junction contained 11 bases not matched to a gene. The CDR3 has 16 residues. Germline V CDR1 and CDR2: SGHNT, YYREEE (reference sequence). CDR3 loop: CASSRDSAPPNYGYTF. The CDR3 DNA reads as TGTGCCAGCAGCCGGGACAGCGCGCCCCCCAACTATGGCTACACCTTC. The full variable domain, rest sourced from reference TRBV5-4 and TRBJ1-2, is ETGVTQSPTHLIKTRGQQVTLRCSSQSGHNTVSWYQQALGQGPQFIFQYYREEENGRGNFPPRFSGLQFPNYSSELNVNALELDDSALYLCASSRDSAPPNYGYTFGSGTRLTVV.

This clone was detected only a few times. The chain joins TRBV6-5 to TRBJ2-7; D gene uncertain. Germline CDR1 is MNHEY and CDR2 is SVGAGI. Trimming stripped 0 bases from V and 3 bases from J, with 9 bases between. The CDR3 is 14 residues long. CDR3 DNA sequence: TGTGCCAGCAGTTACTCCGACACCTACTACGAGCAGTACTTC. This sequence encodes CASSYSDTYYEQYF.

V gene TRBV2 combines with J gene TRBJ2-6, with 9 bases lining up with TRBD1. The trim removed 7 bases at V and 2 bases at J, leaving 9 bases unmatched. The CDR3 spans 17 residues. In germline, CDR1 is SNHLY, CDR2 FYNNEI. The CDR3 DNA sequence: TGTGCCAGCATAGATCGGGACAGGGAAACTGGGGCCAACGTCCTGACTTTC. Protein: CASIDRDRETGANVLTF.

This clone was seen only once. One end of the junction does not line up with germline, which may come from a read error. The rearrangement joins TRBV29-1 to TRBJ1-1; 8 nucleotides align to TRBD1. The CDR3 has 11 amino acids. The germline CDR1 and CDR2 sequences are SQVTM and ANQGSEA. The CDR3 DNA is TGCAGCGCTCCTCAGGGGGCTGATGCTTTCTTT. Amino acids: CSAPQGADAFF.

The sample holds one count of this clone. The rearrangement links TRBV11-2 to TRBJ2-7; D uncertain. V was trimmed by 1 base and J by 4 bases, leaving 11 bases between them. CDR3 length: 14 residues. Germline CDR1 reads SGHAT; CDR2 reads FQNNGV. DNA of the CDR3: TGTGCCAGCAGCTTAGGGGCTGTTGGTTACGAGCAGTACTTC. Encoded protein: CASSLGAVGYEQYF. Using reference TRBV11-2 and TRBJ2-7 for the parts outside the CDR3, the full variable domain is EAGVAQSPRYKIIEKRQSVAFWCNPISGHATLYWYQQILGQGPKLLIQFQNNGVVDDSQLPKDRFSAERLKGVDSTLKIQPAKLEDSAVYLCASSLGAVGYEQYFGPGTRLTVT.

The rearrangement uses TRBV5-4 and TRBJ1-4; 8 bases line up with TRBD1. Trimming at V came to 1 base and at J to 5 bases, leaving 10 bases not matched to a gene. This CDR3 has 17 amino acids. Germline-derived CDR1 and CDR2 are SGHNT and YYREEE (reference sequence). The CDR3, as DNA: TGTGCCAGCAGCTTGTTAGGACAGGGTATAGAAAATGAAAAACTGTTTTTT. Translated, it gives CASSLLGQGIENEKLFF.

This clone was observed a single time. The chain carries TRBV30 and TRBJ2-1; no reliable D call. From germline, CDR1 is GTSNPN and CDR2 SVGIG (reference sequence). V lost 1 base to trimming and J lost 2 bases, with 9 bases between them. The CDR3 extends over 14 amino acids. As DNA, the CDR3 is TGTGCCTGGAGTGGGGTAGCTCCCTACAATGAGCAGTTCTTC. Encoded protein: CAWSGVAPYNEQFF. Variable domain in full (rest from reference TRBV30 and TRBJ2-1): SQTIHQWPATLVQPVGSPLSLECTVEGTSNPNLYWYRQAAGRGLQLLFYSVGIGQISSEVPQNLSASRPQDRQFILSSKKLLLSDSGFYLCAWSGVAPYNEQFFGPGTRLTVL.

V gene TRBV6-6 combines with J gene TRBJ2-5; 11 positions match TRBD2. Germline lookup yields CDR1 MNHNY and CDR2 SVGAGI (reference sequence). V gave up 5 bases and J gave up 4 bases; unmatched junction bases: 6. CDR3 size: 15 residues. In nucleotides, the CDR3 is TGTGCCAGCAGTCCTAATAGCGGGAGGGTAGAGACCCAGTACTTC. As protein: CASSPNSGRVETQYF.